Following are 8 T cell receptor beta chains from one sample sequenced in a study of a mutant IDH1 vaccine in newly diagnosed glioma. Clones were sequenced by immunoSEQ multiplex PCR, and TCRdb holds only the in-frame ones, with some missing. The data contain about 130,000 clones, 80% of them seen just once; the ten biggest clones take up 5% to 6%. Time point noted: week 11, during vaccination. Doses comprised 300 ug of mutant IDH1 20-mer peptide each, plus topical imiquimod. These TCRs' antigens remain unknown. Material: PBMCs, obtained from a glioma patient whose treatment included an IDH1 peptide vaccine. The source is a man aged 35 to 55 with glioma.

CDR3 loop: CASSWEGAAGYGYTF. The CDR3 DNA reads TGTGCCAGCAGCTGGGAGGGGGCAGCAGGATATGGCTACACCTTC. The genes are TRBV5-6 and TRBJ1-2; 7 bases are a match to TRBD1. The V segment lost 3 bases and the J segment 5 bases; nucleotides outside the gene matches: 10. Per germline, CDR1 SGHDT and CDR2 YYEEEE. The CDR3 runs to 15 residues.

The rearrangement uses TRBV5-4 and TRBJ1-6; D gene ambiguous. Germline V gene sequence: CDR1 SGHNT, CDR2 YYREEE (reference sequence). The V end was cut by 1 base, the J end by 7 bases, with 18 bases between. This CDR3 contains 17 residues. CDR3 nucleotides: TGTGCCAGCAGCTTGTCTCGAGGGATTGACATCAATTCACCCCTCCACTTT. Its protein product is CASSLSRGIDINSPLHF.

The chain is built from TRBV7-6 and TRBJ2-7; the D call may be TRBD1 or TRBD2 (6 bases each). The CDR3 has 14 residues. The V gene lost 5 bases and the J gene lost 7 bases, with 18 bases spanning the gap. CDR1 and CDR2 from the germline V gene are SGHVS and FNYEAQ. Here the CDR3 reads CASSVTGSGGEQYF. CDR3 sequence (DNA): TGTGCCAGCAGCGTTACAGGGAGCGGAGGGGAGCAGTACTTC.

The chain has TRBV9 and TRBJ2-1; 13 nucleotides match TRBD2. This CDR3 region has 17 residues. The germline V gene has CDR1 SGDLS and CDR2 YYNGEE. V shed 0 bases and J 9 bases; nucleotides not matched to a gene: 9. The CDR3 DNA reads TGTGCCAGCAGCGTAGCGGCTACTAGCGGGAGGGCCGTTGAGCAGTTCTTC. It translates to CASSVAATSGRAVEQFF.

The chain has TRBV6-1 and TRBJ2-6; 10 bases line up with TRBD1. The CDR3 has 13 amino acids. Per germline, CDR1 MNHNS and CDR2 SASEGT. V trimming: 4 bases; J trimming: 11 bases; junction bases outside the gene matches: 2. As DNA, the CDR3 is TGTGCCAGCAGTGTGGACAGGGGGGACGTCCTGACTTTC. It yields the protein CASSVDRGDVLTF.

The chain recombines TRBV5-1 with TRBJ2-3, with 8 positions matching TRBD2. V lost 0 bases, J lost 6 bases, and 6 bases stayed unmatched. The CDR3 has 15 residues. Per the germline V gene, CDR1 is SGHRS and CDR2 is YFSETQ. Written as DNA, the CDR3 is TGCGCCAGCAGCTTGGAGACTAGCGTGTTGGATACGCAGTATTTT. This translates into CASSLETSVLDTQYF.

V and J are TRBV25-1 and TRBJ2-1, with 9 bases that match TRBD2. Germline CDR1 is MGHDK and CDR2 is SYGVNS. This CDR3 has 17 residues. Unmatched junction bases numbered 14, after V lost 2 bases and J lost 9 bases. The CDR3 loop is CASSEDPGAGGPPEQFF. The DNA of the CDR3 is TGTGCCAGCAGTGAAGATCCCGGGGCGGGAGGGCCTCCTGAGCAGTTCTTC.

This rearrangement joins TRBV30 to TRBJ1-4, with TRBD1 identical over 9 bases. V dropped 1 base and J dropped 8; count of bases not matched to a gene: 5. Germline assignment: CDR1 GTSNPN and CDR2 SVGIG (reference sequence). The CDR3 is made up of 14 amino acids. The CDR3 loop reads CAWSGDREGEKLFF. The CDR3 DNA follows: TGTGCCTGGAGTGGGGACAGGGAGGGAGAAAAACTGTTTTTT.